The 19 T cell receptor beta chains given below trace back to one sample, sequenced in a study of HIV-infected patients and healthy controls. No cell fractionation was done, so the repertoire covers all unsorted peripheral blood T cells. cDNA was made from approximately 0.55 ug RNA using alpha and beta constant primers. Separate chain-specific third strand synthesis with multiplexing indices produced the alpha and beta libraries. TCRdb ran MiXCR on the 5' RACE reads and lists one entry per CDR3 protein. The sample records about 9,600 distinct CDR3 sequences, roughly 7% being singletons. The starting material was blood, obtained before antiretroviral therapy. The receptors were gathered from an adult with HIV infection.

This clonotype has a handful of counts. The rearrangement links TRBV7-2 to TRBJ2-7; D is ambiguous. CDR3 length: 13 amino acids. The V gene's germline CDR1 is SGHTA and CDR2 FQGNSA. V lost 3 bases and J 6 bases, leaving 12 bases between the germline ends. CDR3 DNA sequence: TGTGCCAGCAGCTTGTGGGCAGGCAGCGAGCAGTACTTC. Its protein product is CASSLWAGSEQYF.

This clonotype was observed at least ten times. CDR3: CSVDLGQPSAEQYF. CDR3 sequence (DNA): TGCAGCGTTGATTTGGGACAGCCATCGGCCGAGCAGTACTTC. J is TRBJ2-7 and V is TRBV29-1, with 7 bases lining up with TRBD1. The CDR3 is made up of 14 amino acids. V lost 3 bases to trimming and J lost 6 bases; unmatched junction nucleotides: 11. The germline gives CDR1 SQVTM, CDR2 ANQGSEA.

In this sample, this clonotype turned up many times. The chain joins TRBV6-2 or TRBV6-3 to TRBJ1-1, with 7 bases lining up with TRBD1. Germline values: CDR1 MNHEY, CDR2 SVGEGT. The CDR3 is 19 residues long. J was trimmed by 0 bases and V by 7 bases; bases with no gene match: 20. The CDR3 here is CASTGPRTGPLPLNTEAFF. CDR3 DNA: TGTGCCAGCACCGGCCCTAGGACAGGCCCACTCCCGTTGAACACTGAAGCTTTCTTT.

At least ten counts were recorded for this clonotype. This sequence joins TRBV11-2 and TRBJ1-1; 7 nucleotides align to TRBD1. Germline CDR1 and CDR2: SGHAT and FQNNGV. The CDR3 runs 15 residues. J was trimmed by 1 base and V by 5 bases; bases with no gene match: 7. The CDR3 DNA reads TGTGCCAGCAGCCCCGAGGGGGCACCGAACACTGAAGCTTTCTTT. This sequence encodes CASSPEGAPNTEAFF. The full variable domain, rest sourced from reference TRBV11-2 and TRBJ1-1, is EAGVAQSPRYKIIEKRQSVAFWCNPISGHATLYWYQQILGQGPKLLIQFQNNGVVDDSQLPKDRFSAERLKGVDSTLKIQPAKLEDSAVYLCASSPEGAPNTEAFFGQGTRLTVV.

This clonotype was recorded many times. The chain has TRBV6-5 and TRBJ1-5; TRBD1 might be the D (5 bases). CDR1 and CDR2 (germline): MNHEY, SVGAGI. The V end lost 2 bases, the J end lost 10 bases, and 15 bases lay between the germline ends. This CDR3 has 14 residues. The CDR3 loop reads CASSYGGKDGPQHF. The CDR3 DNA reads TGTGCCAGCAGTTACGGGGGTAAGGATGGTCCCCAGCATTTT.

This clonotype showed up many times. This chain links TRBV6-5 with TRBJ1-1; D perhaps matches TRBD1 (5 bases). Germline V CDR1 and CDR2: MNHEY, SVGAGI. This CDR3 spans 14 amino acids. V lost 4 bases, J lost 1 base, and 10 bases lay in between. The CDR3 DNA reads TGTGCCAGCAGTTCAGTCGGGGCGAACACTGAAGCTTTCTTT. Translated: CASSSVGANTEAFF.

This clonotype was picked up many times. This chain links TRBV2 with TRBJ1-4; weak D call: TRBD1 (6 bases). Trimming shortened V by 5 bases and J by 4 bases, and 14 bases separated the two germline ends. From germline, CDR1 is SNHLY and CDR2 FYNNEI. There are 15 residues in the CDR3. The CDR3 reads CASSRPGAYNEKLFF. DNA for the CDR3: TGTGCCAGCAGTCGCCCAGGGGCTTATAATGAAAAACTGTTTTTT.

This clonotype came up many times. This chain's CDR3 is CASSIQGLTNEKLFF. The CDR3 nucleotides are TGTGCCAGTAGTATTCAGGGATTGACTAATGAAAAACTGTTTTTT. V gene TRBV19 combines with J gene TRBJ1-4; a weak D match, TRBD1 (5 bases). There are 15 residues in the CDR3. Germline values: CDR1 LNHDA, CDR2 SQIVND (reference sequence). The V end was cut by 3 bases, the J end by 2 bases, with 10 bases between. Full variable domain (missing parts from reference TRBV19 and TRBJ1-4): DGGITQSPKYLFRKEGQNVTLSCEQNLNHDAMYWYRQDPGQGLRLIYYSQIVNDFQKGDIAEGYSVSREKKESFPLTVTSAQKNPTAFYLCASSIQGLTNEKLFFGSGTQLSVL.

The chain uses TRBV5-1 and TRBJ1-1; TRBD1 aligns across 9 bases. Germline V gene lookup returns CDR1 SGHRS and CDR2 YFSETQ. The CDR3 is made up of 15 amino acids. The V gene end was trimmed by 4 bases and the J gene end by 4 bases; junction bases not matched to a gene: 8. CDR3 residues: CASSIGGQGGTEAFF. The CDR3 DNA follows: TGCGCCAGCAGCATAGGGGGACAGGGAGGCACTGAAGCTTTCTTT.

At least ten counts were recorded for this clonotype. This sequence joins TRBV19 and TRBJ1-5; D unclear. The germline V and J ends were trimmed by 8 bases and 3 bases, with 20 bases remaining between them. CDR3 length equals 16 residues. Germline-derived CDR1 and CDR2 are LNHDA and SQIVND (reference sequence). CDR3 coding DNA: TGTGCCAGTGATTCACCAGCTTCCTATTACAATCAGCCCCAGCATTTT. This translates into CASDSPASYYNQPQHF.

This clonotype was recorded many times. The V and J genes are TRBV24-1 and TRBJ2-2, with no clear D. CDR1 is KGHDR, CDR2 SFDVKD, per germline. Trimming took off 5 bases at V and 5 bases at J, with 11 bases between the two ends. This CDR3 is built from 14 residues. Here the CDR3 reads CATSVTSGTGELFF. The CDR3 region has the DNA TGTGCCACCAGTGTCACCTCAGGAACCGGGGAGCTGTTTTTT.

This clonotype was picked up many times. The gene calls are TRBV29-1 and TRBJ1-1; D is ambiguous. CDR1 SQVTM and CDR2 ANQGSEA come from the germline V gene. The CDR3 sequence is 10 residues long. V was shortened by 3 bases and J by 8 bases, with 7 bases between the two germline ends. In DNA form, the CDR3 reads TGCAGCGTTGATGTGGTGGAAGCTTTCTTT. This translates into CSVDVVEAFF.

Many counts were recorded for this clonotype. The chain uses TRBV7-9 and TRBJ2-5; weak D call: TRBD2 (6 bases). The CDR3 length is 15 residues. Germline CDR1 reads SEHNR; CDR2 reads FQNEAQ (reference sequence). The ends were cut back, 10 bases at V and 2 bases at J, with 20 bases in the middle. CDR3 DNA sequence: TGTGCCACCACCGCTGGGCGGGACCGACAAGAGACCCAGTACTTC. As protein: CATTAGRDRQETQYF.

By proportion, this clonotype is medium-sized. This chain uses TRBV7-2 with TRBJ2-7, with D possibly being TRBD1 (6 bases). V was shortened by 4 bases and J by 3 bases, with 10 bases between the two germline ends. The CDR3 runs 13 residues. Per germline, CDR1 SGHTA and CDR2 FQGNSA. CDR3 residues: CASSYSGDYEQYF. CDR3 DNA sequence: TGTGCCAGCAGCTACTCAGGGGACTACGAGCAGTACTTC.

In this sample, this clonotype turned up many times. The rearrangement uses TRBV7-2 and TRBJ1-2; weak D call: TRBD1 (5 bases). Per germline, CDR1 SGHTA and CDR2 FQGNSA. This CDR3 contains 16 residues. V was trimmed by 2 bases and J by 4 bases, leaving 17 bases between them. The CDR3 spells CASSLSGGEASYGYTF. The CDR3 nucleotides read TGTGCCAGCAGCTTATCCGGGGGAGAGGCTAGCTATGGCTACACCTTC.

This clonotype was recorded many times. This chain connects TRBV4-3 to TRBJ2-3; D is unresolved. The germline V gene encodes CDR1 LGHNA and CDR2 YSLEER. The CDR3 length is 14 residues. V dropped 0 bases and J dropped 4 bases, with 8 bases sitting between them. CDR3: CASSQDTSPDTQYF. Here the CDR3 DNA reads TGCGCCAGCAGCCAAGATACCTCCCCAGATACGCAGTATTTT.

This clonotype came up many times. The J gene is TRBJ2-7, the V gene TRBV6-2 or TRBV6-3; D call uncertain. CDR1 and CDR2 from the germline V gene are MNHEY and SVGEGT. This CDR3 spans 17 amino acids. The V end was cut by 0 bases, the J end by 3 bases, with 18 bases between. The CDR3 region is CASSYSVAAFTGYEQYF. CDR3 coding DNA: TGTGCCAGCAGTTACTCAGTGGCAGCGTTTACCGGCTACGAGCAGTACTTC.

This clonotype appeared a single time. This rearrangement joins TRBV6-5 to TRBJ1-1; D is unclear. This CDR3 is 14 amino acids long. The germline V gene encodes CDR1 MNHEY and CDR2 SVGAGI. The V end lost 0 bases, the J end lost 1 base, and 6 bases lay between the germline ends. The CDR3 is CASSYSSANTEAFF. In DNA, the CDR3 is TGTGCCAGCAGTTACTCGAGTGCGAACACTGAAGCTTTCTTT.

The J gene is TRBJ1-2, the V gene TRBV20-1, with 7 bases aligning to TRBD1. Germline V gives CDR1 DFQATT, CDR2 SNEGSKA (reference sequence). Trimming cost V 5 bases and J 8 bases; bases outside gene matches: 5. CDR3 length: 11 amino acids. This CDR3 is CSAFTGEGYTF. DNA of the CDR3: TGCAGTGCTTTTACAGGGGAAGGCTACACCTTC.